This T cell receptor beta chain was sequenced for a study of chemoradiotherapy in HPV16-positive cancers. A remark on this clone: Its antigen is as yet unknown.

Method: immunoSEQ multiplex PCR; TCRdb's copy keeps in-frame clones and lacks some. The sample lists 2,500 to 3,500 clones; approximately 83% were seen once. Study findings and constraints: Candidate HPV-specific clones and E7-related TCR motifs grew in tumor during treatment.

This CDR3 comprises 14 residues. Germline V gives CDR1 SGHDN, CDR2 FVKESK. V lost 5 bases and J lost 4; bases outside the gene matches: 3. This TCR came from a human donor with HPV-associated anogenital cancer. The sequenced sample was tumor tissue, obtained from a patient who underwent chemoradiotherapy. The V call is TRBV14, the J call TRBJ2-1; 9 bases are shared with TRBD1. Here the CDR3 DNA reads TGTGCCAGCAGCTACAGGGGGCGGTACAATGAGCAGTTCTTC. Translation: CASSYRGRYNEQFF.